This entry lists 22 T cell receptor beta chains sequenced from one sample in a study of CD8+ T cells in alopecia areata. Specified treatment: oral pan-JAK inhibitor, 5-10 mg twice daily. Extraction and reverse transcription of RNA yielded cDNA as the sequencing template. The method was immunoSEQ multiplex PCR; TCRdb's version includes in-frame clones alone and lacks a portion of them. Of some 170,000 clones in the sample, about 53% were seen once. The sequenced sample was CD8+ T cells sorted from blood, obtained at week 24, from a patient treated with tofacitinib. The source is a human donor with alopecia areata.

V gene TRBV7-2 combines with J gene TRBJ2-7, with D possibly TRBD1 on 5 matching bases. Germline CDR1 is SGHTA and CDR2 is FQGNSA. Trimming took 1 base from V and 2 from J, leaving 9 bases between them. The length of the CDR3 is 14 residues. The CDR3 region has the DNA TGTGCCAGCAGCTTAGACAGGAGAGCCTACGAGCAGTACTTC. Its translation: CASSLDRRAYEQYF.

This clone was observed a handful of times. This sample includes further DNA sequences coding for the same CDR3. V is TRBV19 and J is TRBJ1-1; D unresolved. Trimming stripped 3 bases from V and 2 bases from J, with 7 bases between. The CDR3 has 13 residues. Germline V gene sequence: CDR1 LNHDA, CDR2 SQIVND (reference sequence). Here the CDR3 reads CASSIGGNTEAFF. The CDR3 DNA follows: TGTGCCAGTAGTATTGGAGGTAACACTGAAGCTTTCTTT.

The V gene is TRBV7-6, the J gene TRBJ1-5; no reliable D call. Germline V CDR1 and CDR2: SGHVS, FNYEAQ. Trimming left V 2 bases short and J 7 bases short, with 15 bases between. The CDR3 contains 15 residues. CDR3 amino acids: CASSLSPGGDQPQHF. The CDR3 DNA reads TGTGCCAGCAGCTTATCGCCAGGCGGAGACCAGCCCCAGCATTTT.

V is TRBV4-3 and J is TRBJ2-7; TRBD2 matches at 8 bases. Trimming removed 0 bases from V and 3 bases from J; junction bases left unmatched: 7. Germline lookup yields CDR1 LGHNA and CDR2 YSLEER. The CDR3 loop spans 16 amino acids. The DNA of the CDR3 is TGCGCCAGCAGCCAAGATGGGGTAGCGGGGTTCTACGAGCAGTACTTC. Translating gives CASSQDGVAGFYEQYF.

This clone was counted a few times. V gene TRBV7-9 combines with J gene TRBJ1-6; TRBD1 agrees at 8 bases. J was trimmed by 7 bases and V by 5 bases; bases with no gene match: 7. This CDR3 is built from 15 residues. Germline V lookup: CDR1 SEHNR, CDR2 FQNEAQ (reference sequence). As DNA, the CDR3 is TGTGCCAGCAGCCCCGACAGGGGACGGAATTCACCCCTCCACTTT. It encodes CASSPDRGRNSPLHF.

The genes are TRBV4-3 and TRBJ2-7, with D possibly TRBD1 on 5 matching bases. Trimming removed 0 bases at V and 4 bases at J, with 10 bases between. The CDR3 totals 14 residues. Per the germline V gene, CDR1 is LGHNA and CDR2 is YSLEER. The CDR3 here is CASSQDYQGYEQYF. The CDR3 region has the DNA TGCGCCAGCAGCCAAGACTACCAGGGTTACGAGCAGTACTTC.

The chain employs TRBV2 and TRBJ2-2; unclear D gene. This CDR3 is built from 14 residues. Deletions cut 8 bases from V and 2 bases from J, with 12 bases between. CDR1 and CDR2 from the germline V gene are SNHLY and FYNNEI. CDR3 in DNA: TGTGCCAGCGTATCGCAGGATAACACCGGGGAGCTGTTTTTT. It encodes CASVSQDNTGELFF.

J is TRBJ2-3 and V is TRBV11-1; 7 bases are a match to TRBD2. The CDR3 runs 14 residues. Germline CDR1 SGHAT, CDR2 FQDESV (reference sequence). J gave up 6 bases and V 5 bases, and 8 bases lay outside the gene matches. The CDR3, as DNA: TGTGCCAGCAGCCTAGACCGAGCGGGGGATACGCAGTATTTT. This gives the protein CASSLDRAGDTQYF. The whole variable domain, filled in from reference TRBV11-1 and TRBJ2-3, reads EAEVAQSPRYKITEKSQAVAFWCDPISGHATLYWYRQILGQGPELLVQFQDESVVDDSQLPKDRFSAERLKGVDSTLKIQPAELGDSAMYLCASSLDRAGDTQYFGPGTRLTVL.

A few counts support this clone. The rearrangement links TRBV14 to TRBJ2-7; D is ambiguous. The V end was cut by 0 bases, the J end by 4 bases, with 10 bases between. This CDR3 is 14 amino acids long. The germline gives CDR1 SGHDN, CDR2 FVKESK. CDR3 residues: CASSQETLQYEQYF. The CDR3, as DNA: TGTGCCAGCAGCCAAGAGACCCTGCAGTACGAGCAGTACTTC.

The chain has TRBV7-8 and TRBJ2-3, with D possibly being TRBD2 (5 bases). V was shortened by 5 bases and J by 6 bases, with 18 bases between the two germline ends. The V gene's germline CDR1 is SGHVS and CDR2 FQNEAQ. The CDR3 is 15 residues long. This CDR3 is CASSPAEGTRDTQYF. CDR3 DNA: TGTGCCAGCAGCCCAGCGGAAGGTACCAGGGATACGCAGTATTTT.

This clone was picked up one time. Distinct nucleotide sequences in the sample also encode this CDR3. The V and J genes are TRBV30 and TRBJ2-7, with unresolved D. Deletions cut 3 bases from V and 3 bases from J, with 6 bases between. This CDR3 is 11 amino acids long. Germline CDR1 reads GTSNPN; CDR2 reads SVGIG (reference sequence). In DNA form, the CDR3 reads TGTGCCTGGAGCGAAAGCTACGAGCAGTACTTC. Translating it yields CAWSESYEQYF. Variable domain in full (rest from reference TRBV30 and TRBJ2-7): SQTIHQWPATLVQPVGSPLSLECTVEGTSNPNLYWYRQAAGRGLQLLFYSVGIGQISSEVPQNLSASRPQDRQFILSSKKLLLSDSGFYLCAWSESYEQYFGPGTRLTVT.

This clone was counted only a few times. The identical CDR3 is also encoded by other nucleotide sequences in the sample. This chain uses TRBV30 with TRBJ1-1; 8 bases map to TRBD1. In germline, CDR1 is GTSNPN, CDR2 SVGIG (reference sequence). The CDR3 length is 12 residues. The ends lost 5 bases at V and 2 bases at J; junction bases unmatched: 1. The DNA for the CDR3 is TGTGCCTGGGGACAGGGAAACACTGAAGCTTTCTTT. This codes for CAWGQGNTEAFF.

CDR3 bases: TGTGCCAGCAGCTCCGGACAGGGCGGTTCACCCCTCCACTTT. Amino acid sequence: CASSSGQGGSPLHF. J is TRBJ1-6 and V is TRBV13; 8 nucleotides align to TRBD1. Germline V CDR1 and CDR2: PRHDT, FYEKMQ (reference sequence). V lost 4 bases and J lost 9; bases outside the gene matches: 5. The CDR3 is made up of 14 amino acids. Supplemented by reference TRBV13 and TRBJ1-6, the full variable domain reads AAGVIQSPRHLIKEKRETATLKCYPIPRHDTVYWYQQGPGQDPQFLISFYEKMQSDKGSIPDRFSAQQFSDYHSELNMSSLELGDSALYFCASSSGQGGSPLHFGNGTRLTVT.

This clone turned up a few times. The chain couples TRBV29-1 to TRBJ2-1; no clear D gene. CDR3 length: 12 residues. The germline V gene encodes CDR1 SQVTM and CDR2 ANQGSEA. With 4 bases removed from V and 3 bases from J, the gap between germline ends came to 7 bases. The CDR3 DNA sequence: TGCAGCGTTGGACGCCTCTACAATGAGCAGTTCTTC. It codes for CSVGRLYNEQFF.

V usage is TRBV19 and J usage is TRBJ1-5, with D possibly being TRBD1 (5 bases). The CDR3 sequence is 14 residues long. Germline loops: CDR1 LNHDA, CDR2 SQIVND (reference sequence). V was cut by 4 bases and J by 7 bases, with 14 bases left in between. The CDR3 region is CASSRSGTGQPQHF. The CDR3 nucleotides are TGTGCCAGTAGTAGATCAGGGACCGGCCAGCCCCAGCATTTT. Full variable domain (rest looked up from reference TRBV19 and TRBJ1-5): DGGITQSPKYLFRKEGQNVTLSCEQNLNHDAMYWYRQDPGQGLRLIYYSQIVNDFQKGDIAEGYSVSREKKESFPLTVTSAQKNPTAFYLCASSRSGTGQPQHFGDGTRLSIL.

V is TRBV29-1 and J is TRBJ2-7; D perhaps matches TRBD2 (5 bases). In germline, CDR1 is SQVTM, CDR2 ANQGSEA. V shed 0 bases and J shed 4 bases, with 16 bases lying between them. The CDR3 has 15 amino acids. CDR3 in DNA: TGCAGCGTTGAAGAAGGAAAAGACTACAGTTACGAGCAGTACTTC. It specifies CSVEEGKDYSYEQYF.

The chain combines TRBV11-2 with TRBJ2-3, with 8 bases fitting TRBD2. This CDR3 has 17 amino acids. Germline CDR1 is SGHAT and CDR2 is FQNNGV. V lost 3 bases, J lost 0 bases, and 8 bases stayed unmatched. The CDR3 spells CASSFGRGGRSTDTQYF. DNA for the CDR3: TGTGCCAGCAGCTTTGGCCGGGGGGGCCGTAGCACAGATACGCAGTATTTT.

CDR3 amino acids: CSVWYRVEAFF. For the CDR3, the DNA is TGCAGCGTTTGGTATAGGGTTGAAGCTTTCTTT. The gene calls are TRBV29-1 and TRBJ1-1; D not resolved. The CDR3 length is 11 residues. Trimming shortened V by 5 bases and J by 7 bases, and 11 bases separated the two germline ends. CDR1 SQVTM and CDR2 ANQGSEA come from the germline V gene.

A word on this clone: Other DNA sequences in the same sample also yield this CDR3. The chain employs TRBV5-1 and TRBJ1-1; D not resolved. Per the germline V gene, CDR1 is SGHRS and CDR2 is YFSETQ. V was pared by 0 bases and J by 5 bases, with 2 bases between. This CDR3 has 11 residues. The CDR3 is CASSLGTEAFF. Written as DNA, the CDR3 is TGCGCCAGCAGCTTGGGGACTGAAGCTTTCTTT. Filled out from reference TRBV5-1 and TRBJ1-1, the complete variable domain reads KAGVTQTPRYLIKTRGQQVTLSCSPISGHRSVSWYQQTPGQGLQFLFEYFSETQRNKGNFPGRFSGRQFSNSRSEMNVSTLELGDSALYLCASSLGTEAFFGQGTRLTVV.

The chain is built from TRBV7-2 and TRBJ1-2; 7 bases match TRBD1. The germline V gene has CDR1 SGHTA and CDR2 FQGNSA. The CDR3 has 16 amino acids. Germline trimming cut 2 bases from V and 7 bases from J; bases unmatched to any gene: 13. CDR3 residues: CASSLSVWEGARGYTF. The CDR3 DNA is TGTGCCAGCAGCTTATCTGTTTGGGAGGGGGCGCGTGGCTACACCTTC.

The chain is built from TRBV6-5 and TRBJ2-1, with 8 bases matching TRBD2. This CDR3 spans 16 amino acids. Germline trimming cut 2 bases from V and 1 base from J; bases unmatched to any gene: 4. Per the germline V gene, CDR1 is MNHEY and CDR2 is SVGAGI. The CDR3 DNA reads as TGTGCCAGCAGTTACATACGGGGGGGATCCTACAATGAGCAGTTCTTC. Translating gives CASSYIRGGSYNEQFF.

The gene calls are TRBV19 and TRBJ2-3; D is undetermined. Germline V CDR1 and CDR2: LNHDA, SQIVND (reference sequence). There are 17 residues in the CDR3. V gave up 6 bases and J gave up 0 bases, with 19 bases separating them. CDR3: CASRERGSLYSTDTQYF. CDR3 coding DNA: TGTGCCAGTAGGGAACGAGGCTCCCTCTACAGCACAGATACGCAGTATTTT.